The 25 T cell receptor beta chains reported below all come from one sample, sequenced in a study of vaccination and CD4 T cells after COVID-19. Oncomine TCR Beta short-read sequencing was applied to DNA from cultured CD4+ T cells. MiXCR was run by TCRdb on the PCR reads, yielding one entry per CDR3 protein. The sample yields approximately 15,000 distinct CDR3 sequences, about 40% seen once. These receptors are not linked to any known antigen. The treatment is: roughly nine-day PBMC culture with coronavirus spike peptide pools or control peptides (ViraFEST assay). Sequencing input: cultured CD4+ T cells from blood. These TCRs come from a human donor with COVID-19.

This clonotype was seen more than once but under ten times. This chain uses TRBV10-1 with TRBJ2-2; no clear D. Trimming took 6 bases from V and 0 from J, leaving 8 bases between them. This CDR3 has 14 residues. Germline V CDR1 and CDR2: WNHNN, SYGVQD (reference sequence). In DNA form, the CDR3 reads TGCGCCAGCAGCCCGACTGCGAACACCGGGGAGCTGTTTTTT. It translates to CASSPTANTGELFF.

The chain uses TRBV4-3 and TRBJ2-3; D is uncertain. This CDR3 has 14 residues. Per the germline V gene, CDR1 is LGHNA and CDR2 is YSLEER. V lost 0 bases and J 4 bases, leaving 8 bases between the germline ends. Here the CDR3 DNA reads TGCGCCAGCAGCCAAGACCGGTGGGCAGATACGCAGTATTTT. Its translation: CASSQDRWADTQYF.

J is TRBJ1-2 and V is TRBV27; possible D gene TRBD1, 6 bases. Trimming removed 8 bases at V and 4 bases at J, with 17 bases between. Germline V gene data show CDR1 as MNHEY and CDR2 as SMNVEV (reference sequence). CDR3 length equals 14 residues. CDR3 in DNA: TGTGCCAGCGGACGTGGGGGGCGCAGCTATGGCTACACCTTC. Amino acid sequence: CASGRGGRSYGYTF.

Worth noting for this clonotype: One end of the junction is discordant with germline, which a read error may explain. The rearrangement joins TRBV7-9 to TRBJ1-2, with D maybe TRBD1 (6 bases). This CDR3 spans 16 amino acids. Per germline, CDR1 SEHNR and CDR2 FQNEAQ (reference sequence). CDR3 region: CASSQVGAGANYGYTF. CDR3 coding DNA: TGCGCCAGCAGCCAAGTTGGGGCAGGGGCTAACTATGGCTACACCTTC.

This clonotype occurred a few times. The V and J genes are TRBV7-2 and TRBJ2-2, with no clear D. Germline CDR1 SGHTA, CDR2 FQGNSA. The CDR3 contains 14 residues. V lost 2 bases and J lost 8, with 12 bases in between. CDR3 residues: CASSLIQEIGELFF. The CDR3 bases are TGTGCCAGCAGCTTAATTCAGGAGATTGGGGAGCTGTTTTTT.

The rearrangement uses TRBV6-5 and TRBJ2-1; 12 bases align to TRBD2. V was pared by 3 bases and J by 9 bases, with 6 bases of the junction left unmatched. The CDR3 contains 15 residues. The germline CDR1 and CDR2 sequences are MNHEY and SVGAGI. The CDR3 DNA reads as TGTGCCAGCAGTTATCTAGCGGGGGGGCCGGGTGAGCAGTTCTTC. Protein: CASSYLAGGPGEQFF.

The chain joins TRBV12-3 or TRBV12-4 to TRBJ1-1; 7 bases map to TRBD1. The ends lost 4 bases at V and 6 bases at J; junction bases unmatched: 8. This CDR3 has 14 amino acids. CDR3 residues: CASSSTGERAEAFF. Here the CDR3 DNA reads TGTGCCAGCAGTTCCACAGGGGAACGGGCTGAAGCTTTCTTT.

V and J are TRBV20-1 and TRBJ2-3, with unresolved D. Trimming stripped 1 base from V and 0 bases from J, with 8 bases between. The CDR3 sequence is 14 residues long. CDR1 and CDR2 from the germline V gene are DFQATT and SNEGSKA (reference sequence). The CDR3 sequence is CSARVGWSTDTQYF. For the CDR3, the DNA is TGCAGTGCTAGAGTTGGTTGGAGCACAGATACGCAGTATTTT.

In this sample, this clonotype turned up a few times. This chain uses TRBV7-2 with TRBJ1-3, with a possible D match to TRBD1 (5 bases). CDR1 SGHTA and CDR2 FQGNSA come from the germline V gene. The CDR3 has 15 residues. V lost 5 bases and J 4 bases, leaving 15 bases between the germline ends. The CDR3 here is CASSRDRTSGNTIYF. Here the CDR3 DNA reads TGTGCCAGCAGCCGGGACCGGACGTCGGGAAACACCATATATTTT.

The CDR3 sequence: CSASLGSPLHF. Here the CDR3 DNA reads TGCAGTGCTAGTCTTGGTTCACCCCTCCACTTT. V gene TRBV20-1 combines with J gene TRBJ1-6; no firm D call. The V end lost 3 bases, the J end lost 9 bases, and 6 bases lay between the germline ends. CDR3 length: 11 residues. Germline values: CDR1 DFQATT, CDR2 SNEGSKA (reference sequence).

To note about this clonotype: At one of its ends the junction is not consistent with the germline gene, which may arise from a read error. The chain couples TRBV5-4 to TRBJ1-2, with 7 bases that match TRBD1. The V gene's germline CDR1 is SGHNT and CDR2 YYREEE (reference sequence). The CDR3 totals 13 residues. CDR3 region: CAGSGDSYYGYTF. CDR3 DNA: TGTGCCGGCAGCGGGGACAGCTACTATGGCTACACCTTC.

This rearrangement joins TRBV7-2 to TRBJ2-7; tentatively, D is TRBD1 or TRBD2 (5 bases each). Germline V gene sequence: CDR1 SGHTA, CDR2 FQGNSA. This CDR3 spans 16 amino acids. V lost 5 bases and J 2 bases, leaving 19 bases between the germline ends. Here the CDR3 DNA reads TGTGCCAGCAGCCCGCGGCAAATAGGGACCGCCTACGAGCAGTACTTC. The encoded protein is CASSPRQIGTAYEQYF. Complete variable domain (other parts from reference TRBV7-2 and TRBJ2-7): GAGVSQSPSNKVTEKGKDVELRCDPISGHTALYWYRQSLGQGLEFLIYFQGNSAPDKSGLPSDRFSAERTGGSVSTLTIQRTQQEDSAVYLCASSPRQIGTAYEQYFGPGTRLTVT.

This clonotype was found a few times. The chain uses TRBV10-3 and TRBJ2-1; D not certain. CDR1 and CDR2 from the germline V gene are ENHRY and SYGVKD. V was clipped by 6 bases and J by 5 bases, with 5 bases between them. This CDR3 has 11 amino acids. CDR3 residues: CAIREDNEQFF. The CDR3 DNA sequence: TGTGCCATCAGGGAAGACAATGAGCAGTTCTTC.

The chain combines TRBV19 with TRBJ1-2; 7 bases agree with TRBD1. The germline gives CDR1 LNHDA, CDR2 SQIVND (reference sequence). The CDR3 runs to 14 residues. V was pared by 7 bases and J by 0 bases, with 5 bases of the junction left unmatched. The CDR3 region is CASNTQGPNYGYTF. For the CDR3, the DNA is TGTGCCAGTAACACACAGGGGCCTAACTATGGCTACACCTTC.

This clonotype occurred a few times. The chain couples TRBV29-1 to TRBJ2-7; TRBD1 might be the D (6 bases). Germline V gives CDR1 SQVTM, CDR2 ANQGSEA. The CDR3 is 14 amino acids. V dropped 6 bases and J dropped 0 bases, with 15 bases sitting between them. In DNA, the CDR3 is TGCAGCGTCCAATACGACAGGAGCTCCTACGAGCAGTACTTC. It yields the protein CSVQYDRSSYEQYF.

The chain combines TRBV10-2 with TRBJ1-1; unclear D gene. The germline V gene encodes CDR1 WSHSY and CDR2 SAAADI. V dropped 2 bases and J dropped 0 bases, with 10 bases sitting between them. This CDR3 comprises 15 residues. CDR3 DNA: TGCGCCAGCAGTGAGAATGGCGGGCTGAACACTGAAGCTTTCTTT. It yields the protein CASSENGGLNTEAFF.

The V gene is TRBV5-5, the J gene TRBJ1-5, with D hard to call. The length of the CDR3 is 14 residues. Germline CDR1 reads SGHKS; CDR2 reads YYEKEE (reference sequence). Trimming cost V 0 bases and J 6 bases, with 10 bases left between them. CDR3 sequence reads: CASSLEGGLQPQHF. CDR3 in DNA: TGTGCCAGCAGCTTGGAAGGAGGCCTTCAGCCCCAGCATTTT.

The chain couples TRBV2 to TRBJ2-5, with D maybe TRBD2 (7 bases). The CDR3 is 13 residues long. Trimming removed 10 bases from V and 4 bases from J, with 16 bases in between. The germline V gene encodes CDR1 SNHLY and CDR2 FYNNEI. Here the CDR3 DNA reads TGTGCCACCCACCGGGGGGCGGGAGAGACCCAGTACTTC. Translation gives CATHRGAGETQYF. Full variable domain (missing parts from reference TRBV2 and TRBJ2-5): EPEVTQTPSHQVTQMGQEVILRCVPISNHLYFYWYRQILGQKVEFLVSFYNNEISEKSEIFDDQFSVERPDGSNFTLKIRSTKLEDSAMYFCATHRGAGETQYFGPGTRLLVL.

In its sample, this clonotype was seen a few times. The V call is TRBV6-1, the J call TRBJ1-5; D is unresolved. Germline V gene data show CDR1 as MNHNS and CDR2 as SASEGT. Trimming shortened V by 1 base and J by 3 bases, and 7 bases separated the two germline ends. The CDR3 is 14 residues long. For the CDR3, the DNA is TGTGCCAGCAGTGAAGGGCCCCTCAATCAGCCCCAGCATTTT. Amino acids: CASSEGPLNQPQHF.

The chain couples TRBV7-2 to TRBJ2-3, with D hard to call. The CDR3 contains 12 residues. V was cut by 4 bases and J by 4 bases, with 6 bases left in between. Germline V gene sequence: CDR1 SGHTA, CDR2 FQGNSA. The DNA of the CDR3 is TGTGCCAGCAGCTACTGGGCAGATACGCAGTATTTT. Protein product: CASSYWADTQYF.

This clonotype was counted only a few times. The J gene is TRBJ2-5, the V gene TRBV20-1; 9 bases fit TRBD1. J gave up 4 bases and V 5 bases, and 11 bases lay outside the gene matches. This CDR3 is 15 amino acids long. CDR1 DFQATT and CDR2 SNEGSKA come from the germline V gene (reference sequence). For the CDR3, the DNA is TGCAGTGCTGAGTCCTCCCGGACAGGGGCAGAGACCCAGTACTTC. This encodes CSAESSRTGAETQYF.

The chain carries TRBV6-1 and TRBJ1-4; D might be TRBD1 (5 bases). The ends were cut back, 5 bases at V and 8 bases at J, with 18 bases in the middle. Per germline, CDR1 MNHNS and CDR2 SASEGT. The CDR3 spans 15 residues. In DNA, the CDR3 is TGTGCCAGCAGTCCCCGACAGATCACAAAAGAAAAACTGTTTTTT. Translated, it gives CASSPRQITKEKLFF.

The rearrangement uses TRBV7-2 and TRBJ1-2; 7 bases match TRBD1. The CDR3 covers 15 residues. V dropped 3 bases and J dropped 1; count of bases not matched to a gene: 5. Per germline, CDR1 SGHTA and CDR2 FQGNSA. CDR3 region: CASSFMAGGNYGYTF. The CDR3 DNA reads as TGTGCCAGCAGCTTCATGGCAGGGGGTAACTATGGCTACACCTTC.

This chain uses TRBV6-1 with TRBJ2-5, with TRBD2 as a possible D gene (5 bases). Per the germline V gene, CDR1 is MNHNS and CDR2 is SASEGT. This CDR3 has 15 residues. V shed 5 bases and J shed 3 bases, with 16 bases lying between them. For the CDR3, the DNA is TGTGCCAGCAGTACGGCGGGCCAAATTAAAGAGACCCAGTACTTC. This encodes CASSTAGQIKETQYF.

This clonotype was seen more than once but under ten times. The chain has TRBV25-1 and TRBJ1-5; no reliable D call. Per germline, CDR1 MGHDK and CDR2 SYGVNS. This CDR3 has 13 residues. The V end was cut by 1 base, the J end by 4 bases, with 5 bases between. The chain's CDR3 is CASSESGNQPQHF. CDR3 in DNA: TGTGCCAGCAGTGAATCGGGAAATCAGCCCCAGCATTTT.